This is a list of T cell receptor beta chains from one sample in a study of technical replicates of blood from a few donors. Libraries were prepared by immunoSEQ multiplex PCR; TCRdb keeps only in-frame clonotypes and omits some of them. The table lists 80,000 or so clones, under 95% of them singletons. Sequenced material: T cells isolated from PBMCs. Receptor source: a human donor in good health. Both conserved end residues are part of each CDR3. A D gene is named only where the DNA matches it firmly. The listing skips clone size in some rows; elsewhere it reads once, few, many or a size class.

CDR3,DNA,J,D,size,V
CASSPNLALRTHEQFF,TGTGCCAGCAGTCCCAATTTAGCGCTACGGACCCATGAGCAGTTCTTC,TRBJ2-1,NA,NA,TRBV25-1
CASSFGKGSGTDTQYF,TGTGCCAGCAGTTTCGGGAAGGGAAGTGGAACAGATACGCAGTATTTT,TRBJ2-3,NA,NA,TRBV28
CASSEDRDSGYTF,TGTGCCAGCAGTGAGGACCGGGACTCCGGCTACACCTTC,TRBJ1-2,NA,NA,TRBV6-1
CASSLSLMAGEQYF,TGTGCCAGCAGTTTATCTCTCATGGCGGGAGAGCAGTACTTC,TRBJ2-7,NA,NA,TRBV27
CAIRDREDAEAFF,TGTGCCATCAGGGACAGGGAAGACGCTGAAGCTTTCTTT,TRBJ1-1,TRBD1,NA,TRBV10-3
CAISLQGAGYGYTF,TGTGCCATCAGCCTACAGGGGGCAGGCTATGGCTACACCTTC,TRBJ1-2,TRBD1,NA,TRBV10-3
CASSWDRELNTEAFF,TGTGCCAGCAGTTGGGACAGGGAATTGAACACTGAAGCTTTCTTT,TRBJ1-1,TRBD1,NA,TRBV6-5
CASSLGLAGVNEQFF,TGTGCCAGCAGCTTAGGACTAGCGGGAGTCAATGAGCAGTTCTTC,TRBJ2-1,TRBD2,NA,TRBV11-2
CASSVWGGAEQYF,TGTGCCAGCAGCGTATGGGGGGGGGCCGAGCAGTACTTC,TRBJ2-7,NA,NA,TRBV9
CAISESLAGHEQYF,TGTGCCATCAGTGAGTCTCTAGCGGGGCACGAGCAGTACTTC,TRBJ2-7,TRBD2,NA,TRBV10-3
CASIISQGGQETQYF,TGTGCCAGCATTATATCACAGGGGGGACAAGAGACCCAGTACTTC,TRBJ2-5,TRBD1,NA,TRBV2
CASGDRANIQYF,TGTGCCAGCGGGGACAGGGCGAACATTCAGTACTTC,TRBJ2-4,TRBD1,NA,TRBV6-5
CASSLVASGRAETQYF,TGTGCCAGCAGCTTAGTAGCTAGCGGGAGAGCAGAGACCCAGTACTTC,TRBJ2-5,TRBD2,NA,TRBV7-2
CASSLAGTSTDTQYF,TGCGCCAGCAGCTTGGCGGGGACTAGCACAGATACGCAGTATTTT,TRBJ2-3,NA,NA,TRBV5-1
CSVFPLSGANVLTF,TGCAGCGTGTTTCCTCTATCTGGGGCCAACGTCCTGACTTTC,TRBJ2-6,NA,NA,TRBV29-1
CASSRPPGQGAYEQYF,TGTGCCAGCTCACGCCCGCCGGGACAGGGGGCCTACGAGCAGTACTTC,TRBJ2-7,TRBD1,once,TRBV18
CASSLGASVLTGELFF,TGTGCCAGCAGCTTAGGGGCTAGCGTACTCACCGGGGAGCTGTTTTTT,TRBJ2-2,NA,NA,TRBV7-2
CASSHSGREDTGELFF,TGTGCCAGCAGCCACAGCGGGAGGGAGGACACCGGGGAGCTGTTTTTT,TRBJ2-2,TRBD2,NA,TRBV4-2
CASSQDPSGYNEQFF,TGCGCCAGCAGCCAAGATCCTAGCGGGTACAATGAGCAGTTCTTC,TRBJ2-1,TRBD2,NA,TRBV4-1
CASSLEVGGREETQYF,TGTGCCAGCAGCTTAGAGGTGGGAGGGAGGGAAGAGACCCAGTACTTC,TRBJ2-5,TRBD2,NA,TRBV7-6
CASRGTGGWTEAFF,TGTGCCAGCAGAGGTACAGGGGGTTGGACTGAAGCTTTCTTT,TRBJ1-1,TRBD1,NA,TRBV25-1
CASSPYAIAGGPGDTQYF,TGTGCCAGCTCACCATATGCAATAGCGGGAGGACCTGGGGATACGCAGTATTTT,TRBJ2-3,TRBD2,NA,TRBV18
CASSSFGLAVSYNEQFF,TGTGCCAGCAGTTCCTTCGGACTAGCGGTATCCTACAATGAGCAGTTCTTC,TRBJ2-1,TRBD2,once,TRBV28
CASSLFPSGSTDTQYF,TGTGCCAGCAGTTTATTCCCCAGCGGGAGCACAGATACGCAGTATTTT,TRBJ2-3,NA,NA,TRBV27
CASSGRRTGELFF,TGTGCCAGCAGCGGTCGGAGGACCGGGGAGCTGTTTTTT,TRBJ2-2,NA,NA,TRBV9
CASGVSSEAFF,TGTGCCTCAGGGGTGAGTTCTGAAGCTTTCTTT,TRBJ1-1,NA,NA,TRBV25-1
CASSSKKQDTEAFF,TGCGCCAGCAGTAGCAAGAAGCAAGACACTGAAGCTTTCTTT,TRBJ1-1,NA,NA,TRBV10-1
CASSQRGSDGYTF,TGCGCCAGCAGCCAAAGGGGGTCTGATGGCTACACCTTC,TRBJ1-2,NA,NA,TRBV4-1
CASSFRGDGYTF,TGTGCCAGTAGTTTCAGGGGGGATGGCTACACCTTC,TRBJ1-2,TRBD1,few,TRBV19
CASSLDAGPYGYTF,TGTGCCAGCAGCTTGGACGCGGGACCCTATGGCTACACCTTC,TRBJ1-2,NA,NA,TRBV5-4
CASSVAGLAGNNEQFF,TGTGCCAGCAGCGTAGCAGGACTAGCGGGAAACAATGAGCAGTTCTTC,TRBJ2-1,TRBD2,NA,TRBV9
CASSSGTTDTQYF,TGTGCCAGCAGCTCAGGTACCACAGATACGCAGTATTTT,TRBJ2-3,NA,NA,TRBV11-3
CASSLSARTGSTDTQYF,TGTGCCAGCAGTTTATCCGCCAGGACAGGTAGCACAGATACGCAGTATTTT,TRBJ2-3,TRBD1,once,TRBV28
CASSVGIGGNTGELFF,TGTGCCAGCAGCGTAGGAATTGGCGGGAACACCGGGGAGCTGTTTTTT,TRBJ2-2,NA,NA,TRBV9
CAWSLDRGLYEQYF,TGTGCCTGGAGCCTGGACAGGGGGCTGTACGAGCAGTACTTC,TRBJ2-7,TRBD1,NA,TRBV30
CASSPSLRVNTEAFF,TGTGCCAGCAGTCCATCGCTTAGAGTGAACACTGAAGCTTTCTTT,TRBJ1-1,NA,NA,TRBV28
CASSYETGNGYTF,TGTGCCAGCAGTTACGAGACAGGGAACGGCTACACCTTC,TRBJ1-2,TRBD1,once,TRBV6-6
CASSTGQGIDTQYF,TGTGCCAGCAGTACCGGACAGGGTATAGATACGCAGTATTTT,TRBJ2-3,TRBD1,NA,TRBV27
CSVLRSGEETQYF,TGCAGCGTCCTTCGGTCGGGGGAAGAGACCCAGTACTTC,TRBJ2-5,NA,NA,TRBV29-1
CASSPPGNEKLFF,TGCGCCAGCAGCCCCCCAGGGAATGAAAAACTGTTTTTT,TRBJ1-4,NA,NA,TRBV4-1
CASSSPGLIFF,TGTGCCAGCAGCTCCCCGGGACTTATATTCTTC,TRBJ2-1,NA,NA,TRBV11-2
CASSPGLAEGTDTQYF,TGTGCCAGCAGCCCCGGACTAGCGGAGGGCACAGATACGCAGTATTTT,TRBJ2-3,TRBD2,NA,TRBV5-8
CASSVVGSNSYGYTF,TGTGCCAGCAGCGTAGTCGGCTCGAACAGTTACGGCTACACCTTC,TRBJ1-2,NA,NA,TRBV9
CASSLAQDRGFGYTF,TGTGCCAGCAGCTTGGCCCAGGACAGGGGCTTTGGCTACACCTTC,TRBJ1-2,TRBD1,NA,TRBV5-5
CASPTGGAIQGNVGELFF,TGTGCCAGCCCCACTGGGGGAGCAATCCAGGGGAATGTCGGGGAGCTGTTTTTT,TRBJ2-2,NA,NA,TRBV11-2
CASSFRAPGDTEAFF,TGCGCCAGCAGCTTCCGGGCCCCAGGGGACACTGAAGCTTTCTTT,TRBJ1-1,NA,NA,TRBV5-1
CAISGPGNQPQHF,TGTGCCATCAGTGGCCCGGGCAATCAGCCCCAGCATTTT,TRBJ1-5,NA,NA,TRBV10-3
CASSTTGLTYEQYF,TGCGCCAGCAGCACGACAGGGTTAACCTACGAGCAGTACTTC,TRBJ2-7,TRBD1,NA,TRBV5-1
CAWSVMTNEQFF,TGTGCCTGGAGTGTAATGACAAATGAGCAGTTCTTC,TRBJ2-1,NA,NA,TRBV30
CASSLAAGGREQFF,TGCGCCAGCAGCTTGGCTGCGGGAGGGCGTGAGCAGTTCTTC,TRBJ2-1,TRBD2,once,TRBV5-1
CASSLTGATNEKLFF,TGTGCCAGCAGCCTAACGGGAGCAACTAATGAAAAACTGTTTTTT,TRBJ1-4,NA,NA,TRBV4-2